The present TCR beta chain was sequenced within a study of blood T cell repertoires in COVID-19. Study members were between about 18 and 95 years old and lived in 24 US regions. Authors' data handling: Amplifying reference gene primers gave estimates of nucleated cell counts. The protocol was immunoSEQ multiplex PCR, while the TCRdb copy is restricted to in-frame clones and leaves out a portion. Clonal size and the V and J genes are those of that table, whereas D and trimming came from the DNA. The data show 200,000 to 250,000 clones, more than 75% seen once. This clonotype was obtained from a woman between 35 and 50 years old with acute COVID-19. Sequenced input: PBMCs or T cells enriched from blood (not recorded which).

The CDR3 protein is CSVALSLAGGLNTGELFF. Here the CDR3 DNA reads TGCAGCGTTGCCCTATCACTAGCGGGAGGTTTGAACACCGGGGAGCTGTTTTTT. The chain joins TRBV29-1 to TRBJ2-2; 12 bases map to TRBD2. Germline V CDR1 and CDR2: SQVTM, ANQGSEA. The CDR3 contains 18 residues. With V trimmed by 4 bases and J by 1 base, 10 bases remained unmatched.